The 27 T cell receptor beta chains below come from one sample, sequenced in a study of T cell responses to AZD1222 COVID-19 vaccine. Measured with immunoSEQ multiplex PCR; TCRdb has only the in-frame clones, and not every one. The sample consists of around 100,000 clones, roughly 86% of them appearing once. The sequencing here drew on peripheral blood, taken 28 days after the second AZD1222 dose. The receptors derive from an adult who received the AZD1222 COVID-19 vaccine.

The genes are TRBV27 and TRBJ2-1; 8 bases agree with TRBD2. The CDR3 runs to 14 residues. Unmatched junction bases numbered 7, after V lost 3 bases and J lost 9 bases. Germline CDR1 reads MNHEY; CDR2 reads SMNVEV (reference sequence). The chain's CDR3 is CASSFLREEAEQFF. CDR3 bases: TGTGCCAGCAGTTTTTTGCGGGAGGAGGCTGAGCAGTTCTTC.

The CDR3 protein is CASSRDRENIQYF. The DNA for the CDR3 is TGCGCCAGCAGTAGGGACAGGGAAAACATTCAGTACTTC. The rearrangement uses TRBV10-1 and TRBJ2-4; 9 positions agree with TRBD1. The J segment lost 5 bases and the V segment lost 5 bases, leaving 1 base of the junction unmatched. This CDR3 region has 13 residues. In germline, CDR1 is WNHNN, CDR2 SYGVQD (reference sequence).

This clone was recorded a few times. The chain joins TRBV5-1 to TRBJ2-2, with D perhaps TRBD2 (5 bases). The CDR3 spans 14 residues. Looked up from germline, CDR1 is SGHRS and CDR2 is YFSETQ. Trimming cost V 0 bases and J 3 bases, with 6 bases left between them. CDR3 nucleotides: TGCGCCAGCAGCTTGGGAGGGCACACCGGGGAGCTGTTTTTT. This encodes CASSLGGHTGELFF.

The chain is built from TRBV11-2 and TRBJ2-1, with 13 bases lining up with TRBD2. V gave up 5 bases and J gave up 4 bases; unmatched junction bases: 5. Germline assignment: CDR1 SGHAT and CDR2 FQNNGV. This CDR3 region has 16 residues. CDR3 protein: CASSHGTSGAYNEQFF. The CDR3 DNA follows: TGTGCCAGCAGCCACGGGACTAGCGGGGCTTACAATGAGCAGTTCTTC.

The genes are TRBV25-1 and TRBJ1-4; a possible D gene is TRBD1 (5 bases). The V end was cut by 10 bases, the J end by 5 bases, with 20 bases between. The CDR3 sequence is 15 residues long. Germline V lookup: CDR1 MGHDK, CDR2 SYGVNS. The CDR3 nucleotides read TGTGCCACCAAAGACTCCCGGGACCTAAATGAAAAACTGTTTTTT. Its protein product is CATKDSRDLNEKLFF.

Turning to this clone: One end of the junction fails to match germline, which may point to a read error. Here the CDR3 reads CATSPRGGAGTDTQYF. In DNA form, the CDR3 reads TGCGCCACCAGCCCGCGGGGGGGGGCGGGCACAGATACGCAGTATTTT. The V gene is TRBV5-1, the J gene TRBJ2-3; 9 bases map to TRBD2. The CDR3 has 16 amino acids. Germline assignment: CDR1 SGHRS and CDR2 YFSETQ. Supplemented by reference TRBV5-1 and TRBJ2-3, the full variable domain reads KAGVTQTPRYLIKTRGQQVTLSCSPISGHRSVSWYQQTPGQGLQFLFEYFSETQRNKGNFPGRFSGRQFSNSRSEMNVSTLELGDSALYLCATSPRGGAGTDTQYFGPGTRLTVL.

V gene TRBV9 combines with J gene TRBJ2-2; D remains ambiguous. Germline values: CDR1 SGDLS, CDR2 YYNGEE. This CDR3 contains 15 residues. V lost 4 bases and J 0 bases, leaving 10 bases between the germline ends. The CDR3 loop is CASSPTSANTGELFF. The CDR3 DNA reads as TGTGCCAGCAGCCCGACAAGTGCGAACACCGGGGAGCTGTTTTTT.

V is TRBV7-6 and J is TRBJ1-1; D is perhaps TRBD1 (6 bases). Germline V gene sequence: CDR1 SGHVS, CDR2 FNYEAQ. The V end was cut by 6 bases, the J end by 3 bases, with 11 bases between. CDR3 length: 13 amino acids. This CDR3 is CASSLGQYTEAFF. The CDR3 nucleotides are TGTGCCAGCAGTCTCGGACAGTACACTGAAGCTTTCTTT.

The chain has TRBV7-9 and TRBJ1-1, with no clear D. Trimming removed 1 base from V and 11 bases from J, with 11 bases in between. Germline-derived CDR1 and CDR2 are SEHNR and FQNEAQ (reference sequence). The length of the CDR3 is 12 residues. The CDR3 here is CASSLDRARAFF. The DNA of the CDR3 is TGTGCCAGCAGCTTAGATCGGGCAAGGGCTTTCTTT.

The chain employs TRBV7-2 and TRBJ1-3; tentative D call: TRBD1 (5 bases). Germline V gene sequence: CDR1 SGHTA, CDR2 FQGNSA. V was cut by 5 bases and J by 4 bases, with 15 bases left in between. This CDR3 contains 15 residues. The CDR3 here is CASSVWVGGGNTIYF. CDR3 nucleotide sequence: TGTGCCAGCAGCGTTTGGGTGGGGGGAGGAAACACCATATATTTT.

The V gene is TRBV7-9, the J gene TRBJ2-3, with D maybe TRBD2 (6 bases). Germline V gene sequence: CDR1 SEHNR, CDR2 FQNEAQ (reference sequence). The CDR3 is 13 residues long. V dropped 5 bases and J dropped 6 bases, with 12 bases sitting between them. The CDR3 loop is CASSDQGGDTQYF. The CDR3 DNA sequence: TGTGCCAGCAGCGACCAGGGAGGCGATACGCAGTATTTT. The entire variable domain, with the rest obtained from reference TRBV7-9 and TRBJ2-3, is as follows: DTGVSQNPRHKITKRGQNVTFRCDPISEHNRLYWYRQTLGQGPEFLTYFQNEAQLEKSRLLSDRFSAERPKGSFSTLEIQRTEQGDSAMYLCASSDQGGDTQYFGPGTRLTVL.

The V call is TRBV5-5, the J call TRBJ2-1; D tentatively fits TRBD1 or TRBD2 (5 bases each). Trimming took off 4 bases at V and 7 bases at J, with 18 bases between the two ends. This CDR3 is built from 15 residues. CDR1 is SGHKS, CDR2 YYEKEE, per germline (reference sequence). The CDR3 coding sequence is TGTGCCAGCAGCCCCGGAAGGGGAGAGGGGAATGAGCAGTTCTTC. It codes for CASSPGRGEGNEQFF.

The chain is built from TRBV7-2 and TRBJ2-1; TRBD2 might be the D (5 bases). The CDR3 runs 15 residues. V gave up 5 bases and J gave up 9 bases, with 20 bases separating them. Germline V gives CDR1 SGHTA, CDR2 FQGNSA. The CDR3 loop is CASSLGRRGYGEQFF. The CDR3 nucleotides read TGTGCCAGCAGCCTAGGCCGGAGAGGGTACGGTGAGCAGTTCTTC.

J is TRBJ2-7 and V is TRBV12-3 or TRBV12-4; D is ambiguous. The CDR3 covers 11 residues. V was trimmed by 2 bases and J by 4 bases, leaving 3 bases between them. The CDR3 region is CASSLTYEQYF. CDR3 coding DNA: TGTGCCAGCAGTTTAACGTACGAGCAGTACTTC.

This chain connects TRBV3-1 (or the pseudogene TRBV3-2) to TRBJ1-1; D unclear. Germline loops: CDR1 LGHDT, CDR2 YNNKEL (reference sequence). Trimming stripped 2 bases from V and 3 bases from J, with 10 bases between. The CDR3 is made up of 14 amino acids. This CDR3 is CASSQSFKDTEAFF. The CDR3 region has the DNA TGTGCCAGCAGCCAATCCTTTAAGGACACTGAAGCTTTCTTT.

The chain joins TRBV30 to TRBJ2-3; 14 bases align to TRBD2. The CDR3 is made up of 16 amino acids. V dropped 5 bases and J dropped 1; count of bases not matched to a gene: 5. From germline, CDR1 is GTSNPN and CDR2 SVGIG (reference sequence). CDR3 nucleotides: TGTGCCTGGTCCGGACTAGCGGGGGGACGCACAGATACGCAGTATTTT. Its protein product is CAWSGLAGGRTDTQYF.

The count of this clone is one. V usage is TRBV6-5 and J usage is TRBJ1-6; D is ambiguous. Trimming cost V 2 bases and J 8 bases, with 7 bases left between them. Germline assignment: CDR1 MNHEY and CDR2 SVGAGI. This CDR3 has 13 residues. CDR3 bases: TGTGCCAGCAGTTACGAAGCCTATTCACCCCTCCACTTT. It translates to CASSYEAYSPLHF.

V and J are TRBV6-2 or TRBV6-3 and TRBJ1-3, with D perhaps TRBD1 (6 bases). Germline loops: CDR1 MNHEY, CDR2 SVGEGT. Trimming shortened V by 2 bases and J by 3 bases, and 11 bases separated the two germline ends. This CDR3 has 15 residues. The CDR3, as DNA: TGTGCCAGCAGTTACCCTACAGGGATTGGAAACACCATATATTTT. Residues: CASSYPTGIGNTIYF.

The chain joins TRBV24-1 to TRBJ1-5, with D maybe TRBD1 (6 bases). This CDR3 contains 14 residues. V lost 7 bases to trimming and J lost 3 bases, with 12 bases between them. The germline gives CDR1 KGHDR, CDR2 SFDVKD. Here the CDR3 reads CATSDRLNNQPQHF. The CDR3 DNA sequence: TGTGCCACCAGCGACAGGCTCAACAATCAGCCCCAGCATTTT.

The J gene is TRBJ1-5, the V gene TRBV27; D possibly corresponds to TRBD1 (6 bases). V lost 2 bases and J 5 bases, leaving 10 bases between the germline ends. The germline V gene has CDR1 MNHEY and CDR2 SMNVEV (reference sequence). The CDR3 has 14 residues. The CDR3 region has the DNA TGTGCCAGCAGTTTAGGGGCAGGGGATCAGCCCCAGCATTTT. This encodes CASSLGAGDQPQHF.

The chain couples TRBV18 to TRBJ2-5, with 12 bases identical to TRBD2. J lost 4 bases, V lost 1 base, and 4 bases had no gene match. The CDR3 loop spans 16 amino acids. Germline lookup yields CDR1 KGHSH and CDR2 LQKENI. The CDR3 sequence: CASSPLGLAGLETQYF. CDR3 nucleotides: TGTGCCAGCTCACCACTAGGACTAGCGGGACTAGAGACCCAGTACTTC.

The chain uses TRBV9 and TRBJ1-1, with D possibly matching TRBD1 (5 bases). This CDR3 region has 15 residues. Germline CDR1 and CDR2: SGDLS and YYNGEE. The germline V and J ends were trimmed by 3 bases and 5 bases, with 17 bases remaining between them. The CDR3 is CASSGPRGVGTEAFF. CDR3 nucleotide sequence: TGTGCCAGCAGCGGCCCCCGAGGGGTGGGAACTGAAGCTTTCTTT. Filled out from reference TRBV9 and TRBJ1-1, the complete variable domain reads DSGVTQTPKHLITATGQRVTLRCSPRSGDLSVYWYQQSLDQGLQFLIQYYNGEERAKGNILERFSAQQFPDLHSELNLSSLELGDSALYFCASSGPRGVGTEAFFGQGTRLTVV.

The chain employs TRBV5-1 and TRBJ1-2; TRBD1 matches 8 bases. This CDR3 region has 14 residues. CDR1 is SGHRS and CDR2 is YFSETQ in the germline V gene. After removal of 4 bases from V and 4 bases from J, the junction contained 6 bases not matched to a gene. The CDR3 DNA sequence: TGCGCCAGCAGCACATACCAGGGGGCCTATGGCTACACCTTC. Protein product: CASSTYQGAYGYTF.

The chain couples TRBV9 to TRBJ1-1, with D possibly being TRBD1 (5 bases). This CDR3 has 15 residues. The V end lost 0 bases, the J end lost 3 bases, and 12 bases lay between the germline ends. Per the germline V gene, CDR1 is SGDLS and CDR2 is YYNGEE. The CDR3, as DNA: TGTGCCAGCAGCGTAGGTGGGGTGGGGGACACTGAAGCTTTCTTT. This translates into CASSVGGVGDTEAFF.

The CDR3 nucleotides are TGTGCCATCAGGGCAGGGGGACTCTCAGATACGCAGTATTTT. Translating gives CAIRAGGLSDTQYF. V usage is TRBV10-3 and J usage is TRBJ2-3; a possible D gene is TRBD1 (7 bases). Germline assignment: CDR1 ENHRY and CDR2 SYGVKD. The CDR3 sequence is 14 residues long. V was clipped by 6 bases and J by 4 bases, with 14 bases between them.

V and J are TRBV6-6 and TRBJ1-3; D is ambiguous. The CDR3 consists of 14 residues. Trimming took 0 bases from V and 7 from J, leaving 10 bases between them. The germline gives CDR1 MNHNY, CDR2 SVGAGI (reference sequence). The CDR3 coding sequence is TGTGCCAGCAGTTACTCGAGACTATCGAACACCATATATTTT. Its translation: CASSYSRLSNTIYF.

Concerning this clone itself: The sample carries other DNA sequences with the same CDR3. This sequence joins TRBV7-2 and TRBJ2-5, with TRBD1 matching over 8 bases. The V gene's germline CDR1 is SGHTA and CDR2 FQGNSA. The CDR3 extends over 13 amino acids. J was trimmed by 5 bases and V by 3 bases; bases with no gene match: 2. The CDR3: CASSLDRVETQYF. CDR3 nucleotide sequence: TGTGCCAGCAGCTTGGACAGGGTCGAGACCCAGTACTTC.